This TCR beta chain was recorded in a study of blood T cell repertoires in COVID-19. Study overall: Samples came from the United States, Italy and Spain, spanning acute and convalescent COVID-19.

In the authors' methods: The assay estimated nucleated cells by amplifying reference gene primers. Assay used: immunoSEQ multiplex PCR; TCRdb lists only in-frame clones, some missing. V, J and clone size are those of that table, while D and trimming were read from the DNA. This table has approximately 530,000 clones, 70% to 90% appearing once. Material: peripheral blood. The clonotype was recovered from a woman aged 45-60 years with COVID-19, enrolled during active disease.

The CDR3 reads CASSPQQGLNSPLHF. The CDR3 nucleotides read TGTGCCAGCAGTCCCCAACAGGGTCTAAATTCACCCCTCCACTTT. The J gene is TRBJ1-6, the V gene TRBV27, with a weak D call TRBD1 (6 bases). CDR3 length: 15 amino acids. CDR1 is MNHEY and CDR2 is SMNVEV in the germline V gene (reference sequence). Deletions cut 5 bases from V and 7 bases from J, with 15 bases between.